The clone carrying this T cell receptor (beta chain) was seen only once. Its antigen remains unidentified. These data belong to a study of graft-versus-host responses after intestinal transplantation. Across the study: In this cohort, recipients had multivisceral, liver-intestinal, or isolated intestinal transplants.

Some clones are missing from TCRdb's copy, which holds only in-frame ones; the method was immunoSEQ multiplex PCR. The data show around 100,000 clones, more than 80% seen once. Germline-derived CDR1 and CDR2 are SGHRS and YFSETQ. Trimming removed 4 bases at V and 1 base at J, with 14 bases between. This CDR3 contains 15 residues. The study, taken as a whole, reports: With peak circulating GvH clone levels came an association with early post-transplant HvG declines. Individuals who had graft-donor T cell macrochimerism had allografts that showed high graft-versus-host to host-versus-graft clonal ratios. GvH clones turned up in recipient marrow; some had shown up first in ileum or blood.

The input for sequencing was unstimulated CD4+ T cells sorted from spleen or lymph node cells, taken before transplant. This rearrangement joins TRBV5-1 to TRBJ1-2; a weak D match, TRBD1 (6 bases). This clonotype was sampled from a human donor who was the organ donor for an intestinal transplant. In nucleotides, the CDR3 is TGCGCCAGCAGCCCCGAGACAGGAAATAACTATGGCTACACCTTC. Translated: CASSPETGNNYGYTF.